These T cell receptor beta chains were read from a single sample in a study of T cells after yellow fever vaccination. Using its own MiXCR run on the 5' RACE reads, TCRdb lists one record per CDR3 protein. The repertoire consists of more than 250,000 distinct CDR3 sequences, with 6.5% to 8.5% occurring once and the leading ten covering about 18%. The sequencing used PBMCs, collected roughly 47 days after the first yellow fever vaccination. The receptors were sampled from a man younger than 35 who received the YFV17D yellow fever vaccine. The CDR3 runs from the conserved cysteine through the conserved F or W. D genes are given only for firm matches. Clone sizes are given selectively: once, few, many, or a class where the clone is expanded.

.	TRBV2	.	TRBJ2-3	TGTGCCAGCAGAGTCAGACCTAGCACAGATACGCAGTATTTT	CASRVRPSTDTQYF
few	TRBV5-1	.	TRBJ2-7	TGCGCCAGCAGGAGTCAGGCCTACTACGAGCAGTACTTC	CASRSQAYYEQYF
few	TRBV20-1	.	TRBJ1-2	TGCAGTGCTAGAGCAGGGGTTGAAGGCTACACCTTC	CSARAGVEGYTF
few	TRBV29-1	.	TRBJ1-2	TGCAGCGTCGCAGGCCAAACGTCGGGTCTCTACTATGGCTACACCTTC	CSVAGQTSGLYYGYTF
.	TRBV20-1	TRBD1	TRBJ2-5	TGCTGTGCTAGAGGGGACAGGGCATCTCCTTGGTGGGAGACCCAGTACTTC	CCARGDRASPWWETQYF
few	TRBV4-3	TRBD1	TRBJ1-2	TGCGCCAGCAGCCAAGATCGGACAGGTCACTATGGCTACACCTTC	CASSQDRTGHYGYTF
.	TRBV4-3	TRBD2	TRBJ2-1	TGCGCCAGCAGCCAAGAGACGGGGGGGTCCAGTTTACAGTTCTTC	CASSQETGGSSLQFF
few	TRBV12-3/TRBV12-4	.	TRBJ1-1	TGTGCCAGCAGTTTTTCGGCGAACACTGAAGCTTTCTTT	CASSFSANTEAFF
.	TRBV4-3	.	TRBJ2-7	TGCGCCAGCAGCCAGGCCTCCGAGGGGACCTACGAGCAGTACTTC	CASSQASEGTYEQYF
few	TRBV20-1	TRBD2	TRBJ2-5	TGCAGTGCTCCGAGCGGGGTACAAGAGACCCAGTACTTC	CSAPSGVQETQYF
.	TRBV5-6	.	TRBJ1-6	TGTGCCAGCACCGGGATTAATTCACCCCTCCACTTT	CASTGINSPLHF
few	TRBV7-8	TRBD2	TRBJ2-2	TGTGCCAGCAGCTCACGCCGCTCGGGGCTAGCGGGGAAGGCCGGGGAGCTGTTTTTT	CASSSRRSGLAGKAGELFF
.	TRBV7-2	TRBD2	TRBJ2-5	TGTGCCAGCAGCACCCAGCGGGGGGGGGAGACCCAGTACTTC	CASSTQRGGETQYF
many	TRBV6-5	.	TRBJ1-2	TGTGCCAGCAGTTACAGTGCACGGGATGGCTACACCTTC	CASSYSARDGYTF
few	TRBV11-1	.	TRBJ2-3	TGTGCCAGCACCAAACGACCCGAATCACGGCGGGGGCGAAACACAGATACGCAGTATTTT	CASTKRPESRRGRNTDTQYF
few	TRBV10-3	.	TRBJ1-6	TGTGCCATCAGTGAGTCAGAGGGTTGGGCACCCCTCCACTTT	CAISESEGWAPLHF
many	TRBV5-1	.	TRBJ1-6	TGCGCCAGCAGCTTGTCAGGTACCTCACCCCTCCACTTT	CASSLSGTSPLHF
.	TRBV9	.	TRBJ2-5	TGTGCCAGCAGCCCCGGAGGGGAACAAGAGACCCAGTACTTC	CASSPGGEQETQYF
few	TRBV5-1	.	TRBJ2-3	TGCGCCAGCAGCTTGTGGACAGCAGACACAGATACGCAGTATTTT	CASSLWTADTDTQYF
.	TRBV6-5	.	TRBJ1-1	TGTGCCAGCAGTTACGGTGCGGTGAACACTGAAGCTTTCTTT	CASSYGAVNTEAFF
few	TRBV27	.	TRBJ2-2	TGTGCCAGCAGTCCCATTGCCGGGACCGGGGAGCTGTTTTTT	CASSPIAGTGELFF
.	TRBV28	TRBD1	TRBJ2-1	TGTGCCAGCAGTCCCCGGACAGGGGGTCCCAATGAGCAGTTCTTC	CASSPRTGGPNEQFF
.	TRBV7-2	.	TRBJ2-1	TGTGCCAGCAGCCCGATCGGCGGGGCCGGCTACAATGAGCAGTTCTTC	CASSPIGGAGYNEQFF
few	TRBV6-1	TRBD2	TRBJ2-5	TGTGCCAGCAGCGATCTGGCCCCTAGCGGGGGAGCGACCCAGTACTTC	CASSDLAPSGGATQYF
many	TRBV12-3/TRBV12-4	.	TRBJ1-1	TGTGCCAGCAGTATCCAGGGGCAGGTTGAAGCTTTCTTT	CASSIQGQVEAFF
few	TRBV9	.	TRBJ1-1	TGTGCCAGCAGCGGACTTGGGGGGGCTTCGAACACTGAAGCTTTCTTT	CASSGLGGASNTEAFF
.	TRBV7-6	TRBD1	TRBJ2-5	TGTGCCAGAGACAGGGACCAAGAGACCCAGTACTTC	CARDRDQETQYF
few	TRBV27	.	TRBJ2-4	TGTGCCAGCAGTTCCCCGGAAAACATTCAGTACTTC	CASSSPENIQYF
.	TRBV27	TRBD2	TRBJ2-5	TGTGCCAGCAGTTACCTCCGAGCGGGGGTACAAGAGACCCAGTACTTC	CASSYLRAGVQETQYF
many	TRBV7-2	.	TRBJ2-5	TGTGCCAGCAGCTTAATTCGTGTCCAAGAGACCCAGTACTTC	CASSLIRVQETQYF
many	TRBV7-6	TRBD1	TRBJ2-5	TGTGCCAGCAGCCCCTGGACAGGGGGCGAGGAGACCCAGTACTTC	CASSPWTGGEETQYF
many	TRBV5-1	.	TRBJ1-3	TGCGCCAGCAGCTTGGGGATTACCTCTGGAAACACCATATATTTT	CASSLGITSGNTIYF
few	TRBV7-2	TRBD1	TRBJ1-2	TGTGCCAGCAGCTCGGGACAGGGCGAAGGCTACACCTTC	CASSSGQGEGYTF
few	TRBV6-2/TRBV6-3	TRBD1	TRBJ2-3	TGTGCCAGCAGTTACTCTCAGGGGACAGGGGGCACAGATACGCAGTATTTT	CASSYSQGTGGTDTQYF
few	TRBV2	.	TRBJ1-1	TGTGCCAGCAGTGTCGCAGATGACATGAACACTGAAGCTTTCTTT	CASSVADDMNTEAFF
many	TRBV20-1	.	TRBJ1-5	TGCAGTGCTGGGTATAGCAATCAGCCCCAGCATTTT	CSAGYSNQPQHF
few	TRBV3-1	.	TRBJ2-6	TGTGCCAGCAGCCAAGATCCGGAGGACTTCTCTGGGGCCAACGTCCTGACTTTC	CASSQDPEDFSGANVLTF
many	TRBV4-3	.	TRBJ1-2	TGCGCCAGCAGCCAAGCTCCGGGATCCTATGGCTACACCTTC	CASSQAPGSYGYTF
few	TRBV4-2	TRBD1	TRBJ1-5	TGTGCCAGCAGCCAAGATCAGGGCAGGGGGGGCAATCAGCCCCAGCATTTT	CASSQDQGRGGNQPQHF
.	TRBV4-3	.	TRBJ1-6	TGCGCCAGCAGCCAAGATTTTGCAGGGTATAATTCACCCCTCCACTTT	CASSQDFAGYNSPLHF
few	TRBV24-1	TRBD2	TRBJ2-2	TGTGCCACCAGCTCTGGGGAGGGAACCGGGGAGCTGTTTTTT	CATSSGEGTGELFF
few	TRBV7-9	.	TRBJ1-2	TGTGCCAGCAGCCCGATGGAGGGTATGGTTGGCTATGGCTACACCTTC	CASSPMEGMVGYGYTF
few	TRBV28	.	TRBJ2-7	TGTGCCAGCAGTTCCCCCTCAGACTACCTATCCTACGAGCAGTACTTC	CASSSPSDYLSYEQYF
few	TRBV6-1	TRBD1	TRBJ2-1	TGTGCCAGCAGTGAAGCGGCCCACAGGGGGTACAATGAGCAGTTCTTC	CASSEAAHRGYNEQFF
few	TRBV7-9	.	TRBJ1-1	TGTGCCAGCAGCTTAGTAACGACGGGTCGGGGGAACACTGAAGCTTTCTTT	CASSLVTTGRGNTEAFF
many	TRBV28	TRBD2	TRBJ2-3	TGTGCCACTTATAGCGGGGCGACCACAGATACGCAGTATTTT	CATYSGATTDTQYF
few	TRBV19	TRBD1	TRBJ2-6	TGTGCCAGTAGTATAGCTGGGACAGCCCGGACCTCTGGGGCCAACGTCCTGACTTTC	CASSIAGTARTSGANVLTF
few	TRBV12-3/TRBV12-4	.	TRBJ1-6	TGTGCCAGCAGCCAGGGTTGGGATAATTCACCCCTCCACTTT	CASSQGWDNSPLHF
many	TRBV20-1	TRBD1	TRBJ2-1	TGCAGTGCGCCGGACAGGGTACACAATGAGCAGTTCTTC	CSAPDRVHNEQFF
many	TRBV4-3	TRBD2	TRBJ2-5	TGCGCCAGCAGCCAAAGGACTAGCGGGGGTCAAGAGACCCAGTACTTC	CASSQRTSGGQETQYF
.	TRBV20-1	.	TRBJ1-1	TGCAGTGCCCCCGCCTCGGGGCGTGACACTGAAGCTTTCTTT	CSAPASGRDTEAFF
many	TRBV28	TRBD1	TRBJ1-5	TGTGCCAGCAGTTCCGACAGGGGCTGGCAGCCCCAGCATTTT	CASSSDRGWQPQHF
many	TRBV5-1	.	TRBJ1-1	TGCGCCAGCAGCTCCACGTCTACAGTGAACACTGAAGCTTTCTTT	CASSSTSTVNTEAFF